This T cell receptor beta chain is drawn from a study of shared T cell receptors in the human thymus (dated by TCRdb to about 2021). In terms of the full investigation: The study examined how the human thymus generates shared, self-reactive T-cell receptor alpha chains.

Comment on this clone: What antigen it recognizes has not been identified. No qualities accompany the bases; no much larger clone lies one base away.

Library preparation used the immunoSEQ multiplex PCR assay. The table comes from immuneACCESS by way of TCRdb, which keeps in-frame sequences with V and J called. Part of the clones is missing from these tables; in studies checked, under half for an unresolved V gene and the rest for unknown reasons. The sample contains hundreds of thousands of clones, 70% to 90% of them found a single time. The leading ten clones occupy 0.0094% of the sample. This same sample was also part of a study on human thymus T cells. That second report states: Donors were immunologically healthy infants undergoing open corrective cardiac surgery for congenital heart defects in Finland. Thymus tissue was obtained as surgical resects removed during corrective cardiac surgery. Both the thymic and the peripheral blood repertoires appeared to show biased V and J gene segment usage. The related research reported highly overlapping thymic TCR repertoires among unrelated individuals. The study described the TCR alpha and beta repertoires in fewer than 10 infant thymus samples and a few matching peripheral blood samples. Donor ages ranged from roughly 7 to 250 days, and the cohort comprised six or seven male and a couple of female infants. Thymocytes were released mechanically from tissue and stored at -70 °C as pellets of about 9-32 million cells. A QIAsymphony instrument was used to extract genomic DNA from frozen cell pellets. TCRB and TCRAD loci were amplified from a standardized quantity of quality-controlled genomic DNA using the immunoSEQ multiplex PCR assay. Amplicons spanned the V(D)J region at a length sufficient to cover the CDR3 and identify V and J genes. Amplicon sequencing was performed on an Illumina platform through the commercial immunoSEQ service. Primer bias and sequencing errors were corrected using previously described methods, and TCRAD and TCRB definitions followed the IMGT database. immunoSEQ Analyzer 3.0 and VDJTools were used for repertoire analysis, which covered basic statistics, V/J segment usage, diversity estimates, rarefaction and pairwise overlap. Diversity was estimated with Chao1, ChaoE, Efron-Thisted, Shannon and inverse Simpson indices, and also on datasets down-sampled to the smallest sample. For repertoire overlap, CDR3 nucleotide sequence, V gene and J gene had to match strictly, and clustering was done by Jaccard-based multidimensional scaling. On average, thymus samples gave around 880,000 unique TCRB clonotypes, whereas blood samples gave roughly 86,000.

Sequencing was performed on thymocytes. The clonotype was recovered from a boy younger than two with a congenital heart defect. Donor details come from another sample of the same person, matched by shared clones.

CDR3 sequence: CASSLVVQVVGVSGGANVLTF. The bases read TGCGCCAGCAGCTTGGTGGTCCAGGTGGTCGGGGTTTCGGGCGGGGCCAACGTCCTGACTTTC. Recombination connected TRBV5-1 to TRBJ2-6; a weak D assignment points to TRBD2 (5 bases agree). The CDR3 numbers 21 residues from cysteine through phenylalanine. This entry keeps only the CDR3 DNA: 63 bases, framed from base 1. Based on the germline V gene, the CDR1 and CDR2 sequences are SGHRS and YFSETQ. Trimming takes 0 bases from V and 4 bases from J, and the germline ends sit 26 bases apart.